Presented here are 20 T cell receptor beta chains from one specimen sequenced in a study of shared clonotypes between healthy human individuals (dated by TCRdb to 2018 to 2021). CD8 naive samples were CD45RO-negative cells positively selected for CCR7, giving a CD45RA+CCR7+ population that excluded TemRA cells. The library relied on the immunoSEQ multiplex PCR assay. Here the immuneACCESS table is served through TCRdb, limited to in-frame sequences with V and J called. Missing clones are a known gap in these copies; in checked studies unresolved V genes cover under half, and the rest lacks a known reason. The table for this sample lists more than 2 million clones; 85% to 95% of them were counted only once. The ten largest clones take up about 1.7% of the sample. The specimen sequenced was naive CD8+ T cells from PBMCs. Per the publication, the cell subset or site label means: CD45RA+CCR7+. These receptors originate from a man between 18 and 35 years old in good health. Some clones in this sample may be carry-over from other donors' samples.

The rearrangement links TRBV7-8 to TRBJ2-1, with 12 positions matching TRBD2. The CDR3 sequence is 17 residues long. Germline assignment: CDR1 SGHVS and CDR2 FQNEAQ. Unmatched junction bases numbered 15, after V lost 3 bases and J lost 12 bases. For the CDR3, the DNA is TGTGCCAGCAGCTTGCGACTAGCGGGAGACCTTGGAACGAGGCAGTTCTTC. It specifies CASSLRLAGDLGTRQFF. Combining the CDR3 with reference TRBV7-8 and TRBJ2-1 gives the whole variable domain GAGVSQSPRYKVAKRGQDVALRCDPISGHVSLFWYQQALGQGPEFLTYFQNEAQLDKSGLPSDRFFAERPEGSVSTLKIQRTQQEDSAVYLCASSLRLAGDLGTRQFFGPGTRLTVL.

This clone was detected once. The chain uses TRBV25-1 and TRBJ2-1; unclear D gene. The ends were cut back, 3 bases at V and 5 bases at J, with 8 bases in the middle. The CDR3 spans 13 residues. Germline CDR1 and CDR2: MGHDK and SYGVNS. CDR3 residues: CASSDGSNNEQFF. CDR3 bases: TGTGCCAGCAGTGATGGTTCGAACAATGAGCAGTTCTTC.

The chain recombines TRBV5-1 with TRBJ2-3; TRBD2 aligns across 7 bases. The CDR3 runs to 15 residues. J lost 0 bases, V lost 2 bases, and 3 bases had no gene match. Per germline, CDR1 SGHRS and CDR2 YFSETQ. CDR3 sequence reads: CASSFWGGSTDTQYF. The CDR3 DNA reads as TGCGCCAGCAGCTTTTGGGGGGGAAGCACAGATACGCAGTATTTT. Variable domain in full (rest from reference TRBV5-1 and TRBJ2-3): KAGVTQTPRYLIKTRGQQVTLSCSPISGHRSVSWYQQTPGQGLQFLFEYFSETQRNKGNFPGRFSGRQFSNSRSEMNVSTLELGDSALYLCASSFWGGSTDTQYFGPGTRLTVL.

CDR3 protein: CAISESNWGDTGNEQFF. CDR3 sequence (DNA): TGTGCCATCAGTGAGTCAAATTGGGGGGACACCGGCAATGAGCAGTTCTTC. The rearrangement links TRBV10-3 to TRBJ2-1, with D possibly being TRBD1 or TRBD2 (6 bases each). CDR3 length equals 17 residues. Germline-derived CDR1 and CDR2 are ENHRY and SYGVKD. Trimming stripped 0 bases from V and 6 bases from J, with 18 bases between.

This chain connects TRBV11-1 to TRBJ1-2; TRBD1 agrees at 7 bases. Trimming cost V 3 bases and J 0 bases; bases outside gene matches: 4. The CDR3 runs 15 residues. Per germline, CDR1 SGHAT and CDR2 FQDESV (reference sequence). The CDR3 nucleotides read TGTGCCAGCAGCTTTCAGGGGGAAGCTAACTATGGCTACACCTTC. Translated: CASSFQGEANYGYTF.

V gene TRBV4-3 combines with J gene TRBJ2-5; 10 positions match TRBD1. Near its end, the DNA agrees better with TRBJ2-7, so the J call may be wrong. The germline gives CDR1 LGHNA, CDR2 YSLEER. The length of the CDR3 is 17 residues. As DNA, the CDR3 is TGCGCCAGCAGCCAAGAAGTGGTTGGACAGGGGGCCTACGAGCAGTACTTC. Its translation: CASSQEVVGQGAYEQYF.

The CDR3 loop is CASSFRAGAQPQHF. The DNA for the CDR3 is TGTGCCAGCAGTTTCCGGGCGGGGGCACAGCCCCAGCATTTT. The chain links TRBV27 to TRBJ1-5; tentative D call: TRBD1 (6 bases). CDR1 is MNHEY and CDR2 is SMNVEV in the germline V gene (reference sequence). The CDR3 loop spans 14 amino acids. The V end was cut by 3 bases, the J end by 7 bases, with 13 bases between.

The chain employs TRBV6-4 and TRBJ1-2; D remains ambiguous. This CDR3 is built from 13 residues. The V end lost 1 base, the J end lost 8 bases, and 11 bases lay between the germline ends. Germline-derived CDR1 and CDR2 are MRHNA and SNTAGT. In DNA form, the CDR3 reads TGTGCCAGCAGTGACTTGGACTTAGGGGGCTACACCTTC. Its protein is CASSDLDLGGYTF.

CDR3 coding DNA: TGTGCCAGCAGAAGCCTACTGGCAGGGCACACTGAAGCTTTCTTT. It yields the protein CASRSLLAGHTEAFF. The chain recombines TRBV27 with TRBJ1-1; possible D gene TRBD1, 5 bases. Trimming removed 6 bases at V and 3 bases at J, with 17 bases between. The germline gives CDR1 MNHEY, CDR2 SMNVEV (reference sequence). The CDR3 extends over 15 amino acids.

This clone was recorded once. V is TRBV27 and J is TRBJ1-1; D not resolved. CDR3 length: 14 amino acids. V gave up 3 bases and J gave up 4 bases, with 12 bases separating them. Germline values: CDR1 MNHEY, CDR2 SMNVEV (reference sequence). CDR3 in amino acids: CASSFPGASTEAFF. The CDR3 DNA reads TGTGCCAGCAGTTTTCCCGGCGCTAGCACTGAAGCTTTCTTT.

This chain connects TRBV28 to TRBJ1-2; 7 bases align to TRBD1. The trim removed 4 bases at V and 2 bases at J, leaving 13 bases unmatched. The germline CDR1 and CDR2 sequences are MDHEN and SYDVKM. CDR3 length equals 17 residues. The CDR3 is CASSSPIKTGRNYGYTF. The CDR3 bases are TGTGCCAGCAGTTCCCCTATAAAGACAGGGAGAAACTATGGCTACACCTTC.

This sequence joins TRBV11-2 and TRBJ2-5; D uncertain. Looked up from germline, CDR1 is SGHAT and CDR2 is FQNNGV. The CDR3 runs to 14 residues. Trimming cost V 2 bases and J 4 bases, with 11 bases left between them. The chain's CDR3 is CASSLSRTPETQYF. The CDR3 DNA reads as TGTGCCAGCAGCTTATCCAGGACGCCAGAGACCCAGTACTTC.

The chain has TRBV10-3 and TRBJ2-1; TRBD1 agrees at 7 bases. From germline, CDR1 is ENHRY and CDR2 SYGVKD. J gave up 4 bases and V 8 bases, and 8 bases lay outside the gene matches. There are 14 residues in the CDR3. The CDR3 region has the DNA TGTGCCATCGGACAGGCCGTCCAGTACAATGAGCAGTTCTTC. Amino acids: CAIGQAVQYNEQFF.

The chain carries TRBV19 and TRBJ1-2, with 7 bases lining up with TRBD1. V lost 5 bases and J lost 11; bases outside the gene matches: 8. The CDR3 is 12 amino acids. Germline-derived CDR1 and CDR2 are LNHDA and SQIVND (reference sequence). The CDR3 region is CASSWGTDGYTF. The CDR3 bases are TGTGCCAGTAGTTGGGGGACAGACGGGTACACCTTC.

This chain links TRBV9 with TRBJ2-2; perhaps TRBD2 as D (5 bases). Trimming shortened V by 0 bases and J by 1 base, and 10 bases separated the two germline ends. Germline CDR1 SGDLS, CDR2 YYNGEE. CDR3 length: 16 amino acids. CDR3 bases: TGTGCCAGCAGCGTAGCTCAACTAGAGAACACCGGGGAGCTGTTTTTT. Protein sequence: CASSVAQLENTGELFF. Drawing the rest from reference TRBV9 and TRBJ2-2, the complete variable domain is DSGVTQTPKHLITATGQRVTLRCSPRSGDLSVYWYQQSLDQGLQFLIQYYNGEERAKGNILERFSAQQFPDLHSELNLSSLELGDSALYFCASSVAQLENTGELFFGEGSRLTVL.

The V and J genes are TRBV7-9 and TRBJ2-5, with a tentative D call TRBD2 (5 bases). V dropped 5 bases and J dropped 7 bases, with 20 bases sitting between them. This CDR3 region has 15 residues. From germline, CDR1 is SEHNR and CDR2 FQNEAQ (reference sequence). This CDR3 reads CASSPGWERPGTQYF. The CDR3 region has the DNA TGTGCCAGCAGCCCCGGGTGGGAGCGGCCAGGGACCCAGTACTTC.

The chain uses TRBV7-8 and TRBJ1-5; 12 bases are a match to TRBD1. This CDR3 contains 18 residues. The junction had 7 bases not matched to a gene; V was cut back by 1 base and J by 3 bases. The germline V gene encodes CDR1 SGHVS and CDR2 FQNEAQ. CDR3 amino acids: CASSLGGTGGWINQPQHF. CDR3 coding DNA: TGTGCCAGCAGCTTAGGTGGGACAGGGGGCTGGATCAATCAGCCCCAGCATTTT.

V and J are TRBV5-1 and TRBJ2-1; either TRBD1 or TRBD2 may supply D (5 bases each). The CDR3 consists of 16 residues. Trimming stripped 1 base from V and 2 bases from J, with 13 bases between. Looked up from germline, CDR1 is SGHRS and CDR2 is YFSETQ. The CDR3: CASSLNRDGAYNEQFF. In nucleotides, the CDR3 is TGCGCCAGCAGCTTGAACCGGGACGGAGCCTACAATGAGCAGTTCTTC.

This CDR3 reads CAWSGRWGLRTEAFF. The CDR3 nucleotides read TGTGCCTGGAGTGGTCGGTGGGGCTTGAGGACTGAAGCTTTCTTT. This rearrangement joins TRBV30 to TRBJ1-1, with D perhaps TRBD1 (5 bases). Germline V gene data show CDR1 as GTSNPN and CDR2 as SVGIG (reference sequence). The V and J ends lost 1 base and 5 bases respectively, with 17 bases between them. This CDR3 region has 15 residues.

Concerning this clone: The identical CDR3 is also encoded by other nucleotide sequences in the sample. The chain carries TRBV19 and TRBJ2-7; D is perhaps TRBD1 (6 bases). The CDR3 has 14 amino acids. Germline V gene lookup returns CDR1 LNHDA and CDR2 SQIVND (reference sequence). V lost 1 base and J lost 4, with 11 bases in between. The CDR3 coding sequence is TGTGCCAGTAGTATAGGCAGGGGAACGTACGAGCAGTACTTC. Translation: CASSIGRGTYEQYF. Filled out from reference TRBV19 and TRBJ2-7, the complete variable domain reads DGGITQSPKYLFRKEGQNVTLSCEQNLNHDAMYWYRQDPGQGLRLIYYSQIVNDFQKGDIAEGYSVSREKKESFPLTVTSAQKNPTAFYLCASSIGRGTYEQYFGPGTRLTVT.